Presented here are 2 T cell receptor beta chains from one specimen sequenced in a study of T cell changes during pregnancy in multiple sclerosis. The assay was immunoSEQ multiplex PCR, and TCRdb's table has in-frame clones only and misses some. The data show roughly 87,000 clones, with 85% to 95% seen just once and 1.4% held by the top ten. The source was peripheral blood, collected in the third trimester of pregnancy. Source of these receptors: a female donor in good health, enrolled as a control in a pregnancy study.

The chain is built from TRBV5-1 and TRBJ2-3; D ambiguous. This CDR3 contains 15 residues. Germline V gene lookup returns CDR1 SGHRS and CDR2 YFSETQ. Trimming took 4 bases from V and 0 from J, leaving 12 bases between them. In DNA, the CDR3 is TGCGCCAGCAGCCCGACACCCCTTAGCACAGATACGCAGTATTTT. This gives the protein CASSPTPLSTDTQYF.

In DNA form, the CDR3 reads TGCGCCAGCAGTCAAGAGGGAGGTAGCCAGCCCCAGCATTTT. Its translation: CASSQEGGSQPQHF. The V gene is TRBV23-1, the J gene TRBJ1-5; the D is unclear. TRBV23-1 is noted as an ORF with a role that remains uncertain. This CDR3 region has 14 residues. Between the trimmed V and J ends, which lost 2 bases and 7 bases, there was a span of 12 bases.